Below, 32 T cell receptor beta chains from the same sample are listed, as sequenced in a study of spatial heterogeneity in lung cancer. Overall study results and limits: Tracking of tumor mutation counts was seen in expanded intratumoral alpha and beta TCR counts.

Antigen specificity for these receptors is unknown. Time point indicated: sample taken at primary tumor resection. TCRdb re-analysed the 5' RACE reads in MiXCR, keeping a single row per CDR3 protein. This table holds about 6,900 distinct CDR3 sequences, 12% found once. Sample: lung tumor tissue, taken at surgery. These receptors were taken from a male donor with early-stage non-small cell lung cancer.

This clonotype was recorded many times. DNA of the CDR3: TGTGCCAGCAGCGTAGGAACAGGGGAAAATTCACCCCTCCACTTT. Amino acid sequence: CASSVGTGENSPLHF. V and J are TRBV9 and TRBJ1-6, with 7 nucleotides matching TRBD1. The trim removed 0 bases at V and 7 bases at J, leaving 4 bases unmatched. The germline CDR1 and CDR2 sequences are SGDLS and YYNGEE. The CDR3 loop spans 15 amino acids.

In its sample, this clonotype was seen a few times. The J gene is TRBJ1-1, the V gene TRBV29-1, with 9 positions matching TRBD1. Germline lookup yields CDR1 SQVTM and CDR2 ANQGSEA. This CDR3 spans 14 amino acids. Trimming took 4 bases from V and 2 from J; bases not matched to a gene: 5. The CDR3 bases are TGCAGCGTTGGGACAGGGGAACCAAACACTGAAGCTTTCTTT. The encoded protein is CSVGTGEPNTEAFF.

Remarks on this clonotype: It may be a read error: a sequence one base away is much more abundant. The chain recombines TRBV27 with TRBJ2-5; possible D gene TRBD2, 5 bases. The V gene's germline CDR1 is MNHEY and CDR2 SMNVEV (reference sequence). V lost 8 bases, J lost 5 bases, and 9 bases lay in between. The CDR3 spans 11 residues. The CDR3 loop is CASPGGETQYF. The CDR3 nucleotides read TGTGCCAGCCCAGGCGGGGAGACCCAGTACTTC.

By share of the sample, this clonotype is medium-sized. The rearrangement uses TRBV20-1 and TRBJ2-7, with a weak D call TRBD1 (5 bases). The CDR3 runs to 18 residues. V was cut by 6 bases and J by 2 bases, with 29 bases left in between. Germline CDR1 DFQATT, CDR2 SNEGSKA (reference sequence). The CDR3 nucleotides read TGCAGTGCCCAAGATCTATACGCCGGACACCGAGCCCCCTACGAGCAGTACTTC. Protein product: CSAQDLYAGHRAPYEQYF.

By proportion, this clonotype is medium-sized. The chain has TRBV29-1 and TRBJ2-5; TRBD2 aligns across 11 bases. Unmatched junction bases numbered 7, after V lost 7 bases and J lost 0 bases. Germline V lookup: CDR1 SQVTM, CDR2 ANQGSEA. This CDR3 has 15 residues. The CDR3 is CSARPTSGNQETQYF. CDR3 nucleotide sequence: TGCAGCGCCCGACCGACTAGCGGGAACCAAGAGACCCAGTACTTC. The full variable domain, in which reference TRBV29-1 and TRBJ2-5 provide the parts outside the CDR3, is SAVISQKPSRDICQRGTSLTIQCQVDSQVTMMFWYRQQPGQSLTLIATANQGSEATYESGFVIDKFPISRPNLTFSTLTVSNMSPEDSSIYLCSARPTSGNQETQYFGPGTRLLVL.

The chain recombines TRBV15 with TRBJ2-3; D unclear. The CDR3 is 13 residues long. V dropped 3 bases and J dropped 5 bases, with 9 bases sitting between them. The germline gives CDR1 LNHNV, CDR2 YYDKDF (reference sequence). The DNA of the CDR3 is TGTGCCACCAGCAGGACCCCGGGAGATACGCAGTATTTT. As protein: CATSRTPGDTQYF.

This clonotype has a count of ten or more. The gene calls are TRBV5-1 and TRBJ1-6; weak D call: TRBD1 (5 bases). Germline CDR1 reads SGHRS; CDR2 reads YFSETQ. The CDR3 runs 16 residues. The V end lost 0 bases, the J end lost 9 bases, and 16 bases lay between the germline ends. CDR3 sequence (DNA): TGCGCCAGCAGCTTGGAGGCCCAGCTGGGGGGTTCACCCCTCCACTTT. It translates to CASSLEAQLGGSPLHF.

This clonotype ranks as medium-sized. The chain is built from TRBV20-1 and TRBJ2-3, with 7 bases identical to TRBD2. The junction had 7 bases not matched to a gene; V was cut back by 0 bases and J by 4 bases. Germline CDR1 is DFQATT and CDR2 is SNEGSKA (reference sequence). The CDR3 spans 15 residues. The CDR3 DNA is TGCAGTGCTAGAGATTGGGGCGGGAGCCCAGATACGCAGTATTTT. This sequence encodes CSARDWGGSPDTQYF.

This clonotype was recorded a few times. V is TRBV6-1 and J is TRBJ2-1; 9 bases map to TRBD2. The CDR3 contains 20 residues. V dropped 1 base and J dropped 3; count of bases not matched to a gene: 16. Germline values: CDR1 MNHNS, CDR2 SASEGT. The CDR3 sequence is CASSEEFFKASGTIYNEQFF. CDR3 nucleotides: TGTGCCAGCAGTGAAGAGTTTTTTAAGGCTAGCGGGACGATCTACAATGAGCAGTTCTTC.

This clonotype was detected ten times or more. This sequence joins TRBV12-3 or TRBV12-4 and TRBJ1-1; maybe TRBD1 (5 bases). Between the trimmed V and J ends, which lost 5 bases and 3 bases, there was a span of 13 bases. The CDR3 is made up of 14 amino acids. CDR3 protein: CASSGGGGYTEAFF. CDR3 sequence (DNA): TGTGCCAGCAGTGGGGGAGGAGGGTACACTGAAGCTTTCTTT.

By share, this clonotype ranks as medium-sized. The chain combines TRBV12-3 or TRBV12-4 with TRBJ1-1, with a tentative D call TRBD1 (5 bases). The CDR3 length is 13 residues. V lost 6 bases and J lost 3, with 11 bases in between. CDR3 DNA: TGTGCCAGCAGGGTCGGGGGGTACACTGAAGCTTTCTTT. This gives the protein CASRVGGYTEAFF.

By share, this clonotype ranks as medium-sized (0.01 to 0.1%). Germline and junction disagree at one end, which may indicate a read error. V gene TRBV7-7 combines with J gene TRBJ2-1, with 9 positions matching TRBD2. The CDR3 runs 15 residues. Germline CDR1 is SSHAT and CDR2 is FNYEAQ (reference sequence). CDR3 nucleotides: TGTGCTAGCAGCTTAGAACTAGCGGGTTACAATGAGCAGTTCTTC. Translation: CASSLELAGYNEQFF. Full variable domain (outside the CDR3, taken from reference TRBV7-7 and TRBJ2-1): GAGVSQSPRYKVTKRGQDVTLRCDPISSHATLYWYQQALGQGPEFLTYFNYEAQPDKSGLPSDRFSAERPEGSISTLTIQRTEQRDSAMYRCASSLELAGYNEQFFGPGTRLTVL.

The chain has TRBV2 and TRBJ1-5; TRBD1 matches at 8 bases. V lost 6 bases, J lost 2 bases, and 0 bases stayed unmatched. The CDR3 has 13 amino acids. The germline V gene encodes CDR1 SNHLY and CDR2 FYNNEI. The CDR3 nucleotides read TGTGCCAGCAGGGGACAGGGCAATCAGCCCCAGCATTTT. Encoded protein: CASRGQGNQPQHF.

The rearrangement links TRBV19 to TRBJ1-5; D is ambiguous. Germline CDR1 is LNHDA and CDR2 is SQIVND (reference sequence). The CDR3 runs 16 residues. The V gene lost 6 bases and the J gene lost 10 bases, with 25 bases spanning the gap. The DNA of the CDR3 is TGTGCCAGTAGCCTTAATATCTGGACGGGGATCAACCCCCAGCATTTT. It encodes CASSLNIWTGINPQHF.

This clonotype is classed as large. The chain combines TRBV20-1 with TRBJ2-1; tentative D call: TRBD1 (5 bases). The germline V gene encodes CDR1 DFQATT and CDR2 SNEGSKA (reference sequence). The CDR3 has 13 amino acids. Between the trimmed V and J ends, which lost 6 bases and 5 bases, there was a span of 14 bases. The CDR3 spells CSADRGLDNEQFF. Written as DNA, the CDR3 is TGCAGTGCGGATAGGGGTCTCGACAATGAGCAGTTCTTC.

This clonotype was seen repeatedly, ten times or more. The V call is TRBV4-2, the J call TRBJ1-5; no clear D. The germline V and J ends were trimmed by 0 bases and 3 bases, with 9 bases remaining between them. There are 15 residues in the CDR3. Germline values: CDR1 LGHNA, CDR2 YNFKEQ. The CDR3 coding sequence is TGTGCCAGCAGCCAAGATGGGGATCACAATCAGCCCCAGCATTTT. This translates into CASSQDGDHNQPQHF.

The sample holds many counts of this clonotype. The chain has TRBV2 and TRBJ2-5, with D hard to call. The CDR3 is made up of 15 amino acids. CDR1 and CDR2 (germline): SNHLY, FYNNEI. V was cut by 4 bases and J by 0 bases, with 12 bases left in between. The CDR3 sequence is CASSAEAQYQETQYF. The CDR3 DNA reads TGTGCCAGCAGTGCCGAGGCACAGTACCAAGAGACCCAGTACTTC.

The chain joins TRBV6-5 to TRBJ2-7; 7 bases are shared with TRBD1. J lost 3 bases, V lost 6 bases, and 11 bases had no gene match. Germline V CDR1 and CDR2: MNHEY, SVGAGI. The CDR3 runs to 15 residues. The CDR3 sequence is CASSPSGTAIYEQYF. In DNA, the CDR3 is TGTGCCAGCAGCCCTAGTGGGACAGCGATCTACGAGCAGTACTTC.

Many counts were recorded for this clonotype. V usage is TRBV20-1 and J usage is TRBJ2-5, with TRBD1 as a possible D gene (6 bases). Deletions cut 5 bases from V and 4 bases from J, with 11 bases between. Looked up from germline, CDR1 is DFQATT and CDR2 is SNEGSKA (reference sequence). This CDR3 comprises 12 residues. DNA for the CDR3: TGCAGTGCTCTAGCAGGGGCAGAGACCCAGTACTTC. Translation: CSALAGAETQYF.

By share, this clonotype ranks as medium-sized. This chain joins TRBV20-1 and TRBJ1-5, with D tentatively TRBD1 (6 bases). The CDR3 is 14 amino acids. The germline V and J ends were trimmed by 6 bases and 2 bases, with 14 bases remaining between them. Germline loops: CDR1 DFQATT, CDR2 SNEGSKA (reference sequence). This CDR3 reads CSATGQIRNQPQHF. The CDR3 coding sequence is TGCAGTGCCACCGGACAGATCCGCAATCAGCCCCAGCATTTT.

This clonotype has at least ten counts. The rearrangement links TRBV7-8 to TRBJ2-1; D unresolved. The germline gives CDR1 SGHVS, CDR2 FQNEAQ. V was clipped by 7 bases and J by 8 bases, with 24 bases between them. The CDR3 spans 16 residues. The CDR3 region has the DNA TGTGCCAGCACCGACTCCTCCCCGCTGACTTTTTATGAGCAGTTCTTC. This gives the protein CASTDSSPLTFYEQFF.

This clonotype has ten or more counts. The gene calls are TRBV20-1 and TRBJ1-1; unclear D gene. The CDR3 is 14 residues long. V lost 5 bases to trimming and J lost 0 bases, with 13 bases between them. Germline V gene data show CDR1 as DFQATT and CDR2 as SNEGSKA (reference sequence). This CDR3 reads CSALADTMNTEAFF. The CDR3 coding sequence is TGCAGTGCTCTCGCCGACACTATGAACACTGAAGCTTTCTTT.

By share, this clonotype counts as large. This chain links TRBV7-2 with TRBJ2-7; 9 nucleotides align to TRBD1. Germline V CDR1 and CDR2: SGHTA, FQGNSA. The CDR3 is made up of 14 amino acids. With 3 bases clipped from V and 4 bases from J, the junction kept 4 bases outside the gene matches. The CDR3 nucleotides are TGTGCCAGCAGCTTGGGACAGGGAGCATACGAGCAGTACTTC. This encodes CASSLGQGAYEQYF. Drawing the rest from reference TRBV7-2 and TRBJ2-7, the complete variable domain is GAGVSQSPSNKVTEKGKDVELRCDPISGHTALYWYRQSLGQGLEFLIYFQGNSAPDKSGLPSDRFSAERTGGSVSTLTIQRTQQEDSAVYLCASSLGQGAYEQYFGPGTRLTVT.

V is TRBV6-6 and J is TRBJ2-2, with 11 positions matching TRBD2. The V gene's germline CDR1 is MNHNY and CDR2 SVGAGI (reference sequence). The J segment lost 4 bases and the V segment lost 7 bases, leaving 11 bases of the junction unmatched. This CDR3 is built from 17 residues. The CDR3 DNA reads TGTGCCAGCACAGAAATAGCGGGAGGGGCTTCCACCGGGGAGCTGTTTTTT. As protein: CASTEIAGGASTGELFF.

This clonotype was seen ten or more times. The genes are TRBV12-5 and TRBJ2-1; tentative D call: TRBD2 (5 bases). Trimming removed 3 bases from V and 9 bases from J, with 12 bases in between. The CDR3 length is 13 residues. Per the germline V gene, CDR1 is LGHNT and CDR2 is FRNRAP. The CDR3 loop is CASGLEEGSEQFF. The CDR3 DNA is TGTGCTAGTGGTTTAGAAGAGGGATCTGAGCAGTTCTTC.

This clonotype was observed at least ten times. The J gene is TRBJ2-7, the V gene TRBV6-2 or TRBV6-3, with D unclear. The V end was cut by 5 bases, the J end by 3 bases, with 8 bases between. Germline V gives CDR1 MNHEY, CDR2 SVGEGT. CDR3 length: 12 amino acids. The CDR3 loop is CASSQVRYEQYF. The CDR3 coding sequence is TGTGCCAGCAGTCAGGTCCGCTACGAGCAGTACTTC.

Ten or more counts support this clonotype. This chain links TRBV20-1 with TRBJ1-6; possible D gene TRBD1, 6 bases. The V end lost 6 bases, the J end lost 0 bases, and 18 bases lay between the germline ends. CDR1 and CDR2 from the germline V gene are DFQATT and SNEGSKA (reference sequence). This CDR3 region has 17 residues. The CDR3 coding sequence is TGCAGTGCAGCTCGACAGGCCATGAGCTCCTATAATTCACCCCTCCACTTT. As protein: CSAARQAMSSYNSPLHF.

This clonotype was seen many times. The chain joins TRBV12-3 or TRBV12-4 to TRBJ2-7; weak D call: TRBD2 (6 bases). The germline V and J ends were trimmed by 1 base and 3 bases, with 10 bases remaining between them. This CDR3 spans 14 amino acids. As DNA, the CDR3 is TGTGCCAGCAGTTTAGGTTCGCGGGGCTACGAGCAGTACTTC. Translation: CASSLGSRGYEQYF.

This clonotype is categorized as medium-sized (0.01 to 0.1%). The chain recombines TRBV5-5 with TRBJ1-4; no firm D call. CDR1 is SGHKS, CDR2 YYEKEE, per germline (reference sequence). This CDR3 has 15 amino acids. Trimming cost V 4 bases and J 8 bases, with 18 bases left between them. CDR3 protein: CASSVGPDAYEKLFF. CDR3 nucleotide sequence: TGTGCCAGCAGCGTCGGCCCAGATGCGTACGAAAAACTGTTTTTT.

The V call is TRBV24-1, the J call TRBJ2-3, with D perhaps matching TRBD2 (6 bases). Germline CDR1 and CDR2: KGHDR and SFDVKD. V lost 4 bases, J lost 2 bases, and 15 bases lay in between. This CDR3 is 16 amino acids long. The DNA of the CDR3 is TGTGCCACCAGTGACCCCACCCCGGGAGACACAGATACGCAGTATTTT. Residues: CATSDPTPGDTDTQYF.

This clonotype was seen at least ten times. The chain joins TRBV4-1 to TRBJ1-5; maybe TRBD1 (5 bases). V lost 0 bases, J lost 0 bases, and 9 bases lay in between. Germline V gene lookup returns CDR1 MGHRA and CDR2 YSYEKL. The CDR3 spans 16 residues. DNA for the CDR3: TGCGCCAGCAGCCAAGAGGGACGGAATAGCAATCAGCCCCAGCATTTT. Residues: CASSQEGRNSNQPQHF.

This clonotype has a count of ten or more. The chain couples TRBV4-1 to TRBJ1-3; TRBD1 matches at 7 bases. The CDR3 extends over 18 amino acids. Germline V gives CDR1 MGHRA, CDR2 YSYEKL. V was clipped by 1 base and J by 0 bases; unmatched bases: 9. The CDR3 region is CASSQGDSLMSSGNTIYF. CDR3 DNA sequence: TGCGCCAGCAGCCAAGGGGACAGTTTGATGAGCTCTGGAAACACCATATATTTT.